This T cell receptor beta chain was recovered during a study of blood T cell repertoires in COVID-19. This CDR3 is 13 amino acids long. Germline-derived CDR1 and CDR2 are ENHRY and SYGVKD. The V and J ends lost 10 bases and 5 bases, in that order; junction bases with no gene match: 6. Sequencing used immunoSEQ multiplex PCR; TCRdb keeps in-frame clones, though not all of them. The profile shows under 350,000 clones, 85% of them singletons. Sequenced: peripheral blood. This sequence originates from a human donor in a cohort sampled during active COVID-19. J is TRBJ2-1 and V is TRBV10-3; 9 nucleotides line up with TRBD2. Here the CDR3 DNA reads TGTGCCAGCGCGGGGGGGGAAGACAATGAGCAGTTCTTC. Translated: CASAGGEDNEQFF.